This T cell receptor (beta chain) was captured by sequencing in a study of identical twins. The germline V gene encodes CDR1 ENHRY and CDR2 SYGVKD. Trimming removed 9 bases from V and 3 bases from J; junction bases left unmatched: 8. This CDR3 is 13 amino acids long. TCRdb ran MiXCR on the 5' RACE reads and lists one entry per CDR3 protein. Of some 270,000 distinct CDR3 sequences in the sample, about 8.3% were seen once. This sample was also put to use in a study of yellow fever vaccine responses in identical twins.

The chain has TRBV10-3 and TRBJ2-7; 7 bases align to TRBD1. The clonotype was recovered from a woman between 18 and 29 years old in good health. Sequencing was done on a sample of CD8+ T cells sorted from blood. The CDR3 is CAISAAGGYEQYF. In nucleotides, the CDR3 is TGTGCCATATCGGCGGCAGGGGGCTACGAGCAGTACTTC.